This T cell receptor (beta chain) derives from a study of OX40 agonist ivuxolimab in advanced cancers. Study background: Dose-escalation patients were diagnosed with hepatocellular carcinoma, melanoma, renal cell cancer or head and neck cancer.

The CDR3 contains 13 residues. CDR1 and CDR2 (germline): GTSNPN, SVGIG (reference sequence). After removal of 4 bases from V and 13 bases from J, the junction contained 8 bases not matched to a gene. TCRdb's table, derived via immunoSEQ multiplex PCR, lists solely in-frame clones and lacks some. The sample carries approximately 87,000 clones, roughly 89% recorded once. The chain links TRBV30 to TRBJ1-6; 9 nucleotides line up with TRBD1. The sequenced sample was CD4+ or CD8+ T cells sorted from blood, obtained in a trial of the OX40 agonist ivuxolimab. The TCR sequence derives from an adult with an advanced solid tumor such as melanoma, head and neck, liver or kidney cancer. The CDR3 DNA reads TGTGCCTGGAAAGGTAGTGGGACAGGGCCCCTCCACTTT. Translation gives CAWKGSGTGPLHF.